Shown below are 26 T cell receptor beta chains from a single sample sequenced in a study of prognosis after radiotherapy for stage I lung cancer. CDR3 of TCR beta was amplified from genomic DNA via a two-round multiplex PCR. The first round of PCR was done with primers that matched each TRBV and TRBJ gene. A single record per CDR3 protein comes from TCRdb applying MiXCR to the multiplex PCR reads. The sample lists around 12,000 distinct CDR3 sequences, 45% to 65% occurring once. The source material was PBMCs, sampled before or after stereotactic body radiation therapy (not recorded which). The receptors here all came from a donor older than 45 with non-small cell lung cancer.

This clonotype was picked up many times. The V call is TRBV5-4, the J call TRBJ2-4; D might be TRBD2 (7 bases). V was shortened by 4 bases and J by 6 bases, with 20 bases between the two germline ends. CDR1 and CDR2 from the germline V gene are SGHNT and YYREEE (reference sequence). There are 16 residues in the CDR3. The CDR3 bases are TGTGCCAGCAGCGCCGAGGGGGGGAATCTCGGAAACATTCAGTACTTC. Protein: CASSAEGGNLGNIQYF.

By share of the sample, this clonotype is medium-sized. The chain uses TRBV6-5 and TRBJ1-1, with unresolved D. V lost 0 bases and J lost 4, with 15 bases in between. The CDR3 sequence is 16 residues long. Germline V lookup: CDR1 MNHEY, CDR2 SVGAGI. The CDR3: CASSYSIRSWGTEAFF. In nucleotides, the CDR3 is TGTGCCAGCAGTTACTCAATCCGTAGCTGGGGCACTGAAGCTTTCTTT.

This clonotype is categorized as medium-sized. This chain joins TRBV24-1 and TRBJ1-1; the match to TRBD1 covers 7 bases. The germline V gene has CDR1 KGHDR and CDR2 SFDVKD. The CDR3 contains 13 residues. With 8 bases clipped from V and 4 bases from J, the junction kept 6 bases outside the gene matches. CDR3 sequence: CATKQGSSTEAFF. CDR3 coding DNA: TGTGCCACCAAACAGGGGAGTAGCACTGAAGCTTTCTTT.

The V and J genes are TRBV5-4 and TRBJ2-7; possibly TRBD1 for D (5 bases). The CDR3 is 14 amino acids. V lost 4 bases, J lost 2 bases, and 13 bases lay in between. Germline V CDR1 and CDR2: SGHNT, YYREEE (reference sequence). Written as DNA, the CDR3 is TGTGCCAGCAGCCCAGACAGCCAACCCTACGAGCAGTACTTC. Amino acid sequence: CASSPDSQPYEQYF.

V gene TRBV11-3 combines with J gene TRBJ2-7; D is perhaps TRBD2 (6 bases). The CDR3 runs 15 residues. Germline lookup yields CDR1 SGHNT and CDR2 YENEEA. V was cut by 1 base and J by 3 bases, with 13 bases left in between. In nucleotides, the CDR3 is TGTGCCAGCAGCTTAGGAGGAATGGGGGGCTACGAGCAGTACTTC. Translation gives CASSLGGMGGYEQYF. Looking up the rest from reference TRBV11-3 and TRBJ2-7 gives the full variable domain: EAGVVQSPRYKIIEKKQPVAFWCNPISGHNTLYWYLQNLGQGPELLIRYENEEAVDDSQLPKDRFSAERLKGVDSTLKIQPAELGDSAVYLCASSLGGMGGYEQYFGPGTRLTVT.

This chain joins TRBV20-1 and TRBJ2-1; a possible D gene is TRBD2 (5 bases). CDR3 length equals 14 residues. The V gene's germline CDR1 is DFQATT and CDR2 SNEGSKA (reference sequence). V was pared by 2 bases and J by 7 bases, with 15 bases between. CDR3 in amino acids: CSARSSWSGNEQFF. In DNA, the CDR3 is TGCAGTGCTAGATCTAGCTGGTCTGGGAATGAGCAGTTCTTC.

As to this clonotype: It is likely a read error: a sequence one base away is far more abundant. V gene TRBV6-1 combines with J gene TRBJ2-1; weak D call: TRBD2 (5 bases). CDR3 length: 13 amino acids. Deletions cut 7 bases from V and 15 bases from J, with 22 bases between. Germline values: CDR1 MNHNS, CDR2 SASEGT. Here the CDR3 reads CASISIEGQVAFF. The CDR3 coding sequence is TGTGCCAGCATTTCCATAGAGGGCCAAGTTGCGTTCTTC.

This rearrangement joins TRBV3-1 to TRBJ2-1; TRBD2 agrees at 8 bases. The CDR3 extends over 14 amino acids. V dropped 1 base and J dropped 12; count of bases not matched to a gene: 8. Per germline, CDR1 LGHDT and CDR2 YNNKEL (reference sequence). CDR3 nucleotides: TGTGCCAGCAGCCAAGCCGGCGGGAGGTCAATGCAGTTCTTC. Amino acids: CASSQAGGRSMQFF.

The rearrangement links TRBV6-2 or TRBV6-3 to TRBJ1-2; perhaps TRBD1 as D (5 bases). The CDR3 is 11 residues long. V lost 5 bases and J lost 6, with 7 bases in between. Germline V gives CDR1 MNHEY, CDR2 SVGEGT. This CDR3 is CASSVGDGYTF. CDR3 DNA sequence: TGTGCCAGCAGTGTAGGGGATGGCTACACCTTC.

The chain employs TRBV7-9 and TRBJ2-2; 12 bases align to TRBD1. The V gene end was trimmed by 4 bases and the J gene end by 5 bases; junction bases not matched to a gene: 14. The CDR3 spans 19 residues. Germline V gene data show CDR1 as SEHNR and CDR2 as FQNEAQ (reference sequence). Here the CDR3 DNA reads TGTGCCAGCAGCTGGGACAGGGGGCCCCAGGGAGAGAGGACCGGGGAGCTGTTTTTT. Its protein product is CASSWDRGPQGERTGELFF.

The genes are TRBV11-3 and TRBJ1-5, with D uncertain. In germline, CDR1 is SGHNT, CDR2 YENEEA. With 0 bases removed from V and 0 bases from J, the gap between germline ends came to 3 bases. This CDR3 is 14 amino acids long. The CDR3 region has the DNA TGTGCCAGCAGCTTAGACGGTAGCAATCAGCCCCAGCATTTT. As protein: CASSLDGSNQPQHF.

With regard to this clonotype: A far larger clone lies a single base away; this is likely a read error. The chain couples TRBV2 to TRBJ2-1; maybe TRBD1 (5 bases). Trimming pared 6 bases from V and 2 bases from J, leaving 20 bases between. This CDR3 is 17 amino acids long. CDR1 and CDR2 (germline): SNHLY, FYNNEI. This chain's CDR3 is CASSPWGSWKTYNEQFF. Written as DNA, the CDR3 is TGTGCCAGCAGCCCCTGGGGCAGCTGGAAAACCTACAATGAGCAGTTCTTC.

This clonotype ranks as medium-sized. The V and J genes are TRBV20-1 and TRBJ1-5, with 9 bases fitting TRBD1. Per the germline V gene, CDR1 is DFQATT and CDR2 is SNEGSKA (reference sequence). This CDR3 comprises 17 residues. V shed 6 bases, J shed 0 bases, and the junction held 12 bases outside the gene matches. In DNA form, the CDR3 reads TGCAGTGCGACGAGACAGGGGGAGATGTATAGCAATCAGCCCCAGCATTTT. Its protein is CSATRQGEMYSNQPQHF.

By sample share, this clonotype is medium-sized. This rearrangement joins TRBV20-1 to TRBJ1-1; TRBD1 matches 7 bases. This CDR3 region has 13 residues. Germline CDR1 and CDR2: DFQATT and SNEGSKA (reference sequence). Trimming took 0 bases from V and 10 from J; bases not matched to a gene: 8. CDR3 DNA: TGCAGTGCTAGAGACTTCGACAGGGAACGAGCTTTCTTT. This gives the protein CSARDFDRERAFF.

This clonotype has ten or more counts. This chain links TRBV6-2 or TRBV6-3 with TRBJ2-4; 8 bases are a match to TRBD2. Germline values: CDR1 MNHEY, CDR2 SVGEGT. Trimming took 8 bases from V and 2 from J; bases not matched to a gene: 8. The CDR3 totals 15 residues. The CDR3 DNA reads TGTGCCAGCGCAGACGGGGGGGTAACCAAAAACATTCAGTACTTC. Translation gives CASADGGVTKNIQYF.

This chain joins TRBV2 and TRBJ2-2; D is ambiguous. V lost 4 bases to trimming and J lost 0 bases, with 9 bases between them. Germline lookup yields CDR1 SNHLY and CDR2 FYNNEI. The CDR3 is 15 amino acids. The CDR3 sequence is CASSGQETNTGELFF. The CDR3 DNA sequence: TGTGCCAGCAGTGGGCAGGAAACGAACACCGGGGAGCTGTTTTTT.

In this sample, this clonotype turned up once. The J gene is TRBJ2-3, the V gene TRBV20-1, with D unclear. Germline CDR1 reads DFQATT; CDR2 reads SNEGSKA (reference sequence). Trimming took off 6 bases at V and 4 bases at J, with 8 bases between the two ends. This CDR3 is 11 amino acids long. CDR3 residues: CSATVSDTQYF. CDR3 nucleotide sequence: TGCAGTGCAACGGTCTCAGATACGCAGTATTTT.

A word on this clonotype: This may be a read error: a much more frequent sequence differs by one nucleotide. The chain combines TRBV6-2 or TRBV6-3 with TRBJ2-3; a weak D match, TRBD1 (6 bases). CDR3 size: 14 residues. V dropped 2 bases and J dropped 7 bases, with 13 bases sitting between them. The germline V gene has CDR1 MNHEY and CDR2 SVGEGT. Here the CDR3 DNA reads TGTGCCAGCAGTTACGGGACACCGAGGTATACGCAGTATTTT. This encodes CASSYGTPRYTQYF.

The chain has TRBV6-1 and TRBJ2-2, with 8 bases aligning to TRBD2. V shed 9 bases and J 1 base; nucleotides not matched to a gene: 7. The CDR3 contains 15 residues. CDR1 is MNHNS and CDR2 is SASEGT in the germline V gene. This chain's CDR3 is CASTPGLENTGELFF. CDR3 coding DNA: TGTGCCAGTACCCCGGGACTAGAGAACACCGGGGAGCTGTTTTTT.

This clonotype was observed many times. The chain links TRBV19 to TRBJ2-3; D is ambiguous. Germline V lookup: CDR1 LNHDA, CDR2 SQIVND (reference sequence). V was pared by 0 bases and J by 3 bases, with 13 bases between. The CDR3 is 16 residues long. The CDR3 spells CASSIDPLPRTDTQYF. The DNA for the CDR3 is TGTGCCAGTAGTATAGATCCCCTACCCCGTACAGATACGCAGTATTTT.

The J gene is TRBJ1-4, the V gene TRBV12-3 or TRBV12-4, with unresolved D. V lost 6 bases, J lost 4 bases, and 12 bases lay in between. The CDR3 runs to 14 residues. CDR3 nucleotide sequence: TGTGCCAGCAGGCCGGGAGTATTTAATGAAAAACTGTTTTTT. It translates to CASRPGVFNEKLFF.

The table lists this clonotype with many counts. The genes are TRBV20-1 and TRBJ2-1; possible D gene TRBD2, 5 bases. V gave up 1 base and J gave up 10 bases, with 23 bases separating them. The germline V gene has CDR1 DFQATT and CDR2 SNEGSKA (reference sequence). CDR3 length: 16 amino acids. The CDR3 sequence is CSARGSAARGWEEQFF. The CDR3 DNA sequence: TGCAGTGCTAGAGGGTCCGCGGCCCGTGGGTGGGAGGAGCAGTTCTTC.

This rearrangement joins TRBV24-1 to TRBJ2-1, with 8 bases matching TRBD1. The CDR3 is 18 residues long. CDR1 is KGHDR, CDR2 SFDVKD, per germline. V lost 4 bases and J lost 4; bases outside the gene matches: 14. CDR3 amino acids: CATSDIGSGQAVYNEQFF. Written as DNA, the CDR3 is TGTGCCACCAGTGACATTGGGTCGGGACAGGCGGTTTACAATGAGCAGTTCTTC.

This clonotype is labeled as medium-sized. The V gene is TRBV24-1, the J gene TRBJ1-2; D not certain. Trimming removed 2 bases at V and 1 base at J, with 7 bases between. The length of the CDR3 is 14 residues. The germline V gene encodes CDR1 KGHDR and CDR2 SFDVKD. This CDR3 reads CATSDWRDNYGYTF. CDR3 nucleotides: TGTGCCACCAGTGATTGGCGGGATAACTATGGCTACACCTTC.

This rearrangement joins TRBV5-1 to TRBJ2-2; TRBD1 or TRBD2 may be the D gene (7 bases each). The CDR3 has 16 residues. Germline loops: CDR1 SGHRS, CDR2 YFSETQ. V was pared by 3 bases and J by 7 bases, with 19 bases between. CDR3 coding DNA: TGCGCCAGCAGCTCTCTGGGAGGGGGCCTGGACGGGGAGCTGTTTTTT. Translated, it gives CASSSLGGGLDGELFF.

The chain employs TRBV6-5 and TRBJ1-3; 7 bases align to TRBD1. CDR1 and CDR2 (germline): MNHEY, SVGAGI. V was clipped by 0 bases and J by 5 bases; unmatched bases: 16. CDR3 length equals 19 residues. The CDR3 sequence is CASSYSVVRTGEDRNTIYF. The CDR3 DNA reads TGTGCCAGCAGTTACTCAGTGGTCCGGACAGGAGAAGATCGAAACACCATATATTTT.